This TCR beta chain was recovered during a study of cytomegalovirus exposure and HLA in healthy donors. At the level of the study: Early released data comprised 80 million to 90 million unique TCRs from HLA-typed donors.

V lost 7 bases, J lost 7 bases, and 16 bases lay in between. Germline V gives CDR1 SEHNR, CDR2 FQNEAQ (reference sequence). The CDR3 contains 13 residues. For this clone: No antigen is known for it.

Regarding the study as a whole: Several of the most significant clusters were apparently associated with common viral pathogens in a later analysis.

Primers included in the PCR were 60 Vbeta and 13 Jbeta primers. The method was immunoSEQ multiplex PCR; TCRdb's version includes in-frame clones alone and lacks a portion of them. This table has under 200,000 clones, around 75% appearing once. The sample comprised PBMCs. The gene calls are TRBV7-9 and TRBJ2-5; TRBD1 is a possible D gene (6 bases). This TCR derives from a human donor in good health. The DNA of the CDR3 is TGTGCCAGCACCCTAACAGGGACGGGGACCCAGTACTTC. This translates into CASTLTGTGTQYF.